This entry features one T cell receptor (beta chain) sequence. The antigen remains unidentified. An end of the junction does not agree with germline; a read error may underlie this. CDR3 length: 18 residues. This specimen belongs to a study of T-cell memory formation after mild COVID-19. Study information: The study found TCR clusters largely donor specific.

TCRdb re-called the 5' RACE reads through MiXCR, storing one row per CDR3 protein. The data show roughly 70,000 distinct CDR3 sequences, roughly a sixth seen once. Findings and caveats of the study: Among contracting clones, CD4+ were mainly CM/EM and CD8+ enriched in EMRA. Clones that contracted from day 15 to 85 were balanced CD4/CD8, while later expanders leaned CD4+.

This chain connects TRBV12-3 or TRBV12-4 to TRBJ2-5, with 13 positions matching TRBD2. Sequences were obtained from PBMCs or a T cell subset sorted from them (not recorded which). The clonotype comes from an adult woman who had mild COVID-19 (a few samples of this study predate the infection). Cell type and time point are not known. CDR3: CASRFQTSGGSKGETQYF. The CDR3 DNA is TGTGCCAGCCGTTTCCAGACTAGCGGGGGGTCTAAGGGGGAGACCCAGTACTTC.